This T cell receptor (beta chain) emerged from a study of cytomegalovirus exposure and HLA in healthy donors. The study, taken as a whole, reports: The likely explanation for a cluster of highly shared sequence variants was sequencing artifact. Diagnosis of cytomegalovirus status made by the classifier reportedly showed high specificity and sensitivity.

The study ran its PCR with 60 Vbeta and 13 Jbeta primers. TCRdb keeps only in-frame clones here, not all; method: immunoSEQ multiplex PCR. The data contain about 93,000 clones, about two thirds of them singletons. This CDR3 contains 16 residues. The ends lost 7 bases at V and 0 bases at J; junction bases unmatched: 11. Germline values: CDR1 MNHNY, CDR2 SVGAGI (reference sequence). With respect to this clone: Its antigen is currently unknown.

Donors counted as nominally healthy when sampled, yet unrecorded immune exposures were likely. The chain links TRBV6-6 to TRBJ2-7, with 8 bases matching TRBD1. Sequences were obtained from PBMCs. The receptor was derived from a boy younger than 18 in good health and CMV-seropositive. The CDR3 spells CASTSRRTGSSYEQYF. CDR3 in DNA: TGTGCCAGCACCTCTCGTCGGACAGGGAGCTCCTACGAGCAGTACTTC.